This TCR beta chain was sequenced in a study of T cells after yellow fever vaccination. General study findings and limits: Compared with primary, the secondary response was weaker and peaked at day 5, not 15. From the bulk population, abundant clonotypes could contaminate and appear within FACS-sorted repertoires.

TCRdb processed the 5' RACE reads anew with MiXCR; each CDR3 protein has one entry. The data show 450,000 to 600,000 distinct CDR3 sequences, less than 20% seen once. In the case of this clonotype: Its target is unknown.

CDR1 and CDR2 from the germline V gene are SGHDT and YYEEEE. This CDR3 contains 14 residues. V lost 4 bases, J lost 10 bases, and 6 bases stayed unmatched. V is TRBV5-6 and J is TRBJ1-6, with TRBD1 identical over 9 bases. The material was PBMCs, obtained about 5 days after the first yellow fever vaccination. The origin of this receptor is a young man who received the YFV17D yellow fever vaccine. CDR3 bases: TGTGCCAGCAGCCCGGGACAGGGCAAATCACCCCTCCACTTT. Its protein is CASSPGQGKSPLHF.